This T cell receptor beta chain emerged from a study of control samples from healthy donors and cancer patients. The repertoire was sequenced with immunoSEQ multiplex PCR; TCRdb's copy has only in-frame clones and lacks some. The sample shows fewer than 200,000 clones, 80% to 95% of them seen only once. The ends lost 0 bases at V and 8 bases at J; junction bases unmatched: 6. This CDR3 region has 15 residues. The V gene's germline CDR1 is SGHDN and CDR2 FVKESK. This chain links TRBV14 with TRBJ2-1; 8 bases map to TRBD2. The TCR was taken from a woman aged 60-75 years in good health. Sequenced sample: blood. CDR3: CASSQERGARDEQFF. The CDR3 DNA is TGTGCCAGCAGCCAAGAGCGGGGGGCAAGGGATGAGCAGTTCTTC.